These T cell receptor beta chains were read from a single sample in a study of vaccination effects on CD4 cells after COVID-19. Antigens for these TCRs are unknown. Measured with immunoSEQ multiplex PCR; TCRdb has only the in-frame clones, and not every one. Of about 30,000 clones in the sample, approximately 70% were seen once. The source material was CD4+ T cells from PBMCs cultured with HCoV-229E spike peptides, sampled after COVID-19 vaccination. All receptors derive from a human donor who received a COVID-19 vaccine. CDR3s include the opening cysteine and the closing phenylalanine or tryptophan. D genes are given only for firm matches. Expanded clones get a size class; other rows say once, few or many, or leave the size out.

TRBV28	NA	NA	TRBJ2-4	TGTGCCAGCAGTTTAGAGGGAATAGGCAAAAACATTCAGTACTTC	CASSLEGIGKNIQYF
TRBV21-1	NA	NA	TRBJ1-1	TGTGCCAGCAGCAAAGCCAAGGAAACTGAAGCTTTCTTT	CASSKAKETEAFF
TRBV30	once	NA	TRBJ1-3	TGTGCCTGGAGAGCGACAAGGAGCCTCTCTGGAAACACCATATATTTT	CAWRATRSLSGNTIYF
TRBV15	NA	TRBD2	TRBJ2-7	TGTGCCACCAGCCCACCCCGAAGACTAGCGGGGGAGAACTACGAGCAGTACTTC	CATSPPRRLAGENYEQYF
TRBV2	NA	NA	TRBJ2-7	TGTGCCAGCACGGGACAAAAAACCTACGAGCAGTACTTC	CASTGQKTYEQYF
TRBV5-1	NA	NA	TRBJ1-6	TGCGCCAGCAGCCTACGACCGGGACGAGTCTCCGAGACACCCCTCCACTTT	CASSLRPGRVSETPLHF
TRBV9	NA	NA	TRBJ2-3	TGTGCCAGCAGCGCCCTGGTTGGCATTAGCACAGATACGCAGTATTTT	CASSALVGISTDTQYF
TRBV5-6	few	TRBD1	TRBJ1-4	TGTGCCAGCAGCTTGGACAGGGGGCATGAAAAACTGTTTTTT	CASSLDRGHEKLFF
TRBV6-1	NA	TRBD2	TRBJ2-1	TGTGCCAGCAGTGAATGGGGAGGCACTAGCGTGATAAATGAGCAGTTCTTC	CASSEWGGTSVINEQFF
TRBV5-1	NA	TRBD1	TRBJ1-2	TGCGCCAGCAGCTTGGGCCCTGGCTGGGACAGGGACTATGGCTACACCTTC	CASSLGPGWDRDYGYTF
TRBV30	few	NA	TRBJ1-6	TGTGCCTGGACACACCTTGGGGGTAATTCACCCCTCCACTTT	CAWTHLGGNSPLHF
TRBV3-1/TRBV3-2	NA	NA	TRBJ1-2	TGTGCCAGCAGCCAAGGACGGATGAAAACCGGCTACACCTTC	CASSQGRMKTGYTF
TRBV5-1	NA	TRBD1	TRBJ2-4	TGCGCCAGCAGCTCGGAGGCACAGGGGACCCTTCTACTAGCCAAAAACATTCAGTACTTC	CASSSEAQGTLLLAKNIQYF
TRBV12-5	few	TRBD1	TRBJ1-2	TGTGCTAGTGGCTCCGGGACAGGGCATGGCTACACCTTC	CASGSGTGHGYTF
TRBV6-5	NA	NA	TRBJ1-6	TGTGCCAGCAGTTACAGTTCAGGGTTGGATTCACCCCTCCACTTT	CASSYSSGLDSPLHF
TRBV10-2	NA	TRBD1	TRBJ1-2	TGCGCCAGCAGACGGGACAGCTATGGCTACACCTTC	CASRRDSYGYTF
TRBV7-7	once	NA	TRBJ2-5	TGTGCCAGCAGCTTAGGGCGACAGGTGACCCAAGAGACCCAGTACTTC	CASSLGRQVTQETQYF
TRBV3-1/TRBV3-2	NA	NA	TRBJ2-6	TGTGCCAGCAGCCCAGTTTGGACATACGGGGCCAACGTCCTGACTTTC	CASSPVWTYGANVLTF
TRBV29-1	NA	NA	TRBJ1-1	TGCAGCGGCGAACAGGGAATGAACACTGAAGCTTTCTTT	CSGEQGMNTEAFF
TRBV6-5	NA	NA	TRBJ2-7	TGTGCCAGCAGTTCGTACAGGGGGGGATACGAGCAGTACTTC	CASSSYRGGYEQYF
TRBV6-2/TRBV6-3	NA	NA	TRBJ2-1	TGTGCCAGCAGCCCCAATTGGTGGGCGGGTTCCTACAATGAGCAGTTCTTC	CASSPNWWAGSYNEQFF
TRBV19	few	TRBD1	TRBJ1-4	TGTGCCACTCGTGGCAGGGGGTCAGGGGCAACTAATGAAAAACTGTTTTTT	CATRGRGSGATNEKLFF
TRBV4-1	once	NA	TRBJ2-5	TGCGCCAGCAGCCAAGATGAGGGGGGTGGGGAGACCCAGTACTTC	CASSQDEGGGETQYF
TRBV5-1	NA	NA	TRBJ2-2	TGCGCCAGCGGCCCCCTTGACATCCGTACCGGGGAGCTGTTTTTT	CASGPLDIRTGELFF
TRBV5-1	NA	TRBD1	TRBJ2-5	TGCGCCAGCAGCTCAGGGACAGTTCAAGAGACCCAGTACTTC	CASSSGTVQETQYF
TRBV27	NA	NA	TRBJ2-3	TGTGCCAGCAGATTGAGCACAGATACGCAGTATTTT	CASRLSTDTQYF
TRBV30	NA	NA	TRBJ2-7	TGTGCCTGGAGTCCCCCCGGGGGTGATACCTACGAGCAGTACTTC	CAWSPPGGDTYEQYF
TRBV11-3	NA	TRBD2	TRBJ2-1	TGTGCCAGCAGCCTGACTAGCGATTCATCCTACAATGAGCAGTTCTTC	CASSLTSDSSYNEQFF
TRBV7-9	few	TRBD1	TRBJ1-2	TGTGCCAGCAGCCGAGGACAGGGAAGATATGGCTACACCTTC	CASSRGQGRYGYTF
TRBV6-5	NA	NA	TRBJ2-2	TGTGCCAGCCGAAGAGGCGGGGGCCCCGGGGAGCTGTTTTTT	CASRRGGGPGELFF
TRBV5-1	NA	NA	TRBJ1-1	TGCGCCAGCAGCTTGACGGGCCAGTTGAACACTGAAGCTTTCTTT	CASSLTGQLNTEAFF
TRBV5-1	once	NA	TRBJ1-4	TGCGCCAGCAGCTCGAACCCCCGGGGGGGGTTGGTGGATAATGAAAAACTGTTTTTT	CASSSNPRGGLVDNEKLFF
TRBV18	NA	NA	TRBJ1-5	TGTGCCAGCTCACCGACCGGAGGCAATCAGCCCCAGCATTTT	CASSPTGGNQPQHF
TRBV5-6	NA	NA	TRBJ1-2	TGTGCCAGCAGCGGAGCAGGGGCCTGGGATGTCACCTTC	CASSGAGAWDVTF
TRBV7-9	NA	TRBD1	TRBJ1-2	TGTGCCAGCAGCTTAGGTAGCCTCAGGGGGGACTATGGCTACACCTTC	CASSLGSLRGDYGYTF
TRBV29-1	once	NA	TRBJ1-5	TGCAGCGTTTTATCCCAAAATCAGCCCCAGCATTTT	CSVLSQNQPQHF
TRBV6-5	NA	NA	TRBJ1-1	TGTGCCAGCAGGCTCCAGGAGAACACTGAAGCTTTCTTT	CASRLQENTEAFF
TRBV7-9	NA	NA	TRBJ2-7	TGTGCCAGCAGCCCCCGACCCTCGGGGGTAAGAACCTACGAGCAGTACTTC	CASSPRPSGVRTYEQYF
TRBV6-5	NA	NA	TRBJ1-4	TGTGCCAGCAGTCCCAGGTTGGGGGGACATGAAAAACTGTTTTTT	CASSPRLGGHEKLFF
TRBV6-5	NA	TRBD1	TRBJ1-1	TGTGCCAGCAGCGTGGCAGGGGGCACTGAAGCTTTCTTT	CASSVAGGTEAFF
TRBV19	NA	NA	TRBJ2-5	TGTGCCAGTAGTATAAGTTCCCAAGAGACCCAGTACTTC	CASSISSQETQYF
TRBV5-1	NA	NA	TRBJ2-1	TGCGCCAGCAGCTTGGCCGTCGGCGGCAATGAGCAGTTCTTC	CASSLAVGGNEQFF
TRBV12-3/TRBV12-4	once	NA	TRBJ1-2	TGTGCCAGCAGTAAACAACAGACTCTTGGCTACACCTTC	CASSKQQTLGYTF
TRBV10-3	few	TRBD1	TRBJ1-1	TGTGCCATCAGTGAGTCGGGGACAGCAAACACTGAAGCTTTCTTT	CAISESGTANTEAFF
TRBV7-2	NA	NA	TRBJ1-1	TGTGCCAGCAGCTCACTCCCCGGAGACACTGAAGCTTTCTTT	CASSSLPGDTEAFF
TRBV5-6	NA	NA	TRBJ2-5	TGTGCCAGCAGCTTGGCCGGGTCAAAAGAGACCCAGTACTTC	CASSLAGSKETQYF
TRBV5-4	few	NA	TRBJ2-2	TGTGCCAGCAGCTACGACGAAACTCTTCCCGGGGAGCTGTTTTTT	CASSYDETLPGELFF
TRBV2	NA	TRBD1	TRBJ2-5	TGTGCCAGCAGTGAACGGACAGGGATCCAAGAGACCCAGTACTTC	CASSERTGIQETQYF
TRBV2	medium-sized	NA	TRBJ2-1	TGTGCCAGCAGTGGGGCCGGGGGCGGCAATGAGCAGTTCTTC	CASSGAGGGNEQFF
TRBV15	NA	NA	TRBJ1-1	TGTGCCACCAGCAGCCTCGGAGTGGTCACTGAAGCTTTCTTT	CATSSLGVVTEAFF
TRBV9	NA	TRBD2	TRBJ2-3	TGTGCCAGCTGTAGCGGGGGCACAGATACGCAGTATTTT	CASCSGGTDTQYF
TRBV5-4	NA	TRBD1	TRBJ2-5	TGTGCCAGCAGCTCACAGGGGGCCGGGGAGACCCAGTACTTC	CASSSQGAGETQYF
TRBV5-1	NA	NA	TRBJ1-1	TGCGCCAGCAGCTCAGCCCCGAACACTGAAGCTTTCTTT	CASSSAPNTEAFF
TRBV11-3	NA	NA	TRBJ2-5	TGTGCCAGCAGCCCGGGCGGCCAAGAGACCCAGTACTTC	CASSPGGQETQYF